This passage covers 18 T cell receptor beta chains from one sample sequenced in a study of control samples from healthy donors and cancer patients. TCRdb's table, derived via immunoSEQ multiplex PCR, lists solely in-frame clones and lacks some. The table includes roughly 220,000 clones, just under 95% detected once. The specimen sequenced was blood. Receptor source: a middle-aged man in good health.

This chain connects TRBV27 to TRBJ2-1; D may be TRBD1 (6 bases). The V and J ends lost 8 bases and 6 bases respectively, with 11 bases between them. Germline loops: CDR1 MNHEY, CDR2 SMNVEV (reference sequence). The CDR3 totals 12 residues. The CDR3: CASQQGANEQFF. In DNA form, the CDR3 reads TGTGCCAGCCAACAGGGAGCCAATGAGCAGTTCTTC.

This chain connects TRBV5-1 to TRBJ2-3; either TRBD1 or TRBD2 may fit D (5 bases each). Trimming shortened V by 7 bases and J by 5 bases, and 14 bases separated the two germline ends. CDR1 is SGHRS, CDR2 YFSETQ, per germline. The CDR3 length is 13 residues. The chain's CDR3 is CASAWIGGDTQYF. CDR3 nucleotide sequence: TGCGCCAGCGCCTGGATTGGGGGAGATACGCAGTATTTT. The full variable domain, completed using reference TRBV5-1 and TRBJ2-3, is KAGVTQTPRYLIKTRGQQVTLSCSPISGHRSVSWYQQTPGQGLQFLFEYFSETQRNKGNFPGRFSGRQFSNSRSEMNVSTLELGDSALYLCASAWIGGDTQYFGPGTRLTVL.

This clone was seen just once. The chain couples TRBV27 to TRBJ2-3; perhaps TRBD2 as D (6 bases). V was trimmed by 4 bases and J by 2 bases, leaving 10 bases between them. Germline V gives CDR1 MNHEY, CDR2 SMNVEV (reference sequence). The CDR3 contains 14 residues. CDR3 in DNA: TGTGCCAGCAGTTGGTCGGGGGACACAGATACGCAGTATTTT. Amino acids: CASSWSGDTDTQYF.

The V gene is TRBV7-9, the J gene TRBJ1-5; no clear D gene. Germline V gene sequence: CDR1 SEHNR, CDR2 FQNEAQ (reference sequence). The V gene lost 2 bases and the J gene lost 4 bases, with 15 bases spanning the gap. The CDR3 extends over 16 amino acids. CDR3 residues: CASSLSTTLTNQPQHF. The CDR3 nucleotides read TGTGCCAGCAGCTTAAGCACGACATTAACTAATCAGCCCCAGCATTTT.

Concerning this clone itself: One end of the junction varies from germline; a read error may be responsible. This specimen includes other DNA sequences encoding the same CDR3. The genes are TRBV28 and TRBJ1-5; TRBD1 aligns across 12 bases. CDR1 MDHEN and CDR2 SYDVKM come from the germline V gene. CDR3 size: 15 residues. CDR3 sequence: CASSLGTGGNQPQHF. As DNA, the CDR3 is TGTGCCAGCAGTCTCGGGACAGGGGGCAACCAGCCCCAGCATTTT.

V and J are TRBV2 and TRBJ2-2; D ambiguous. The V end lost 6 bases, the J end lost 6 bases, and 5 bases lay between the germline ends. This CDR3 comprises 11 residues. Germline CDR1 reads SNHLY; CDR2 reads FYNNEI. The CDR3 is CASRVAGELFF. The CDR3, as DNA: TGTGCCAGCAGGGTGGCCGGGGAGCTGTTTTTT.

This clone was seen only once. V gene TRBV7-2 combines with J gene TRBJ1-1, with D unresolved. The CDR3 consists of 13 residues. The V gene's germline CDR1 is SGHTA and CDR2 FQGNSA. Trimming cost V 4 bases and J 6 bases, with 12 bases left between them. The CDR3 sequence is CASSSLQRAEAFF. For the CDR3, the DNA is TGTGCCAGCAGCTCCTTACAGAGGGCTGAAGCTTTCTTT.

The DNA of the CDR3 is TGTGCCAGTGCCGAGACCTACTCCTACAATGAGCAGTTCTTC. Translated, it gives CASAETYSYNEQFF. This chain joins TRBV27 and TRBJ2-1; D remains ambiguous. The CDR3 runs 14 residues. Trimming removed 9 bases at V and 0 bases at J, with 12 bases between. Germline-derived CDR1 and CDR2 are MNHEY and SMNVEV (reference sequence).

The chain couples TRBV9 to TRBJ1-2; unclear D gene. The V end was cut by 10 bases, the J end by 1 base, with 14 bases between. CDR1 and CDR2 (germline): SGDLS, YYNGEE. The CDR3 loop spans 13 amino acids. The CDR3, as DNA: TGTGCCTCAGAGGGCTTCCTTAACTATGGCTACACCTTC. Protein sequence: CASEGFLNYGYTF.

This clone has only one observation. J is TRBJ2-1 and V is TRBV7-3; 8 positions match TRBD2. This CDR3 region has 16 residues. With V trimmed by 5 bases and J by 10 bases, 16 bases remained unmatched. CDR1 and CDR2 from the germline V gene are SGHTA and FQGTGA. CDR3 nucleotides: TGTGCCAGCAGCACCCGCGGGGGACTAGAAGGTCAGGAGCAGTTCTTC. Translation gives CASSTRGGLEGQEQFF.

The rearrangement uses TRBV10-3 and TRBJ2-2; 13 nucleotides agree with TRBD2. The CDR3 loop spans 16 amino acids. V lost 8 bases, J lost 6 bases, and 9 bases stayed unmatched. Looked up from germline, CDR1 is ENHRY and CDR2 is SYGVKD. The CDR3 DNA follows: TGTGCCATCCAGCTAACTAGCGGGGGGGCCTCCGGGGAGCTGTTTTTT. Encoded protein: CAIQLTSGGASGELFF.

The chain recombines TRBV11-2 with TRBJ2-7, with 7 bases fitting TRBD2. V shed 1 base and J 2 bases; nucleotides not matched to a gene: 5. Germline CDR1 is SGHAT and CDR2 is FQNNGV. This CDR3 spans 15 amino acids. CDR3 in DNA: TGTGCCAGCAGCTTAGCCAGCGGGGTAGCCTACGAGCAGTACGTC. Translating gives CASSLASGVAYEQYV.

The rearrangement joins TRBV3-1 (or the pseudogene TRBV3-2) to TRBJ1-2; D possibly corresponds to TRBD1 (5 bases). The CDR3 runs 14 residues. Per the germline V gene, CDR1 is LGHDT and CDR2 is YNNKEL (reference sequence). V gave up 2 bases and J gave up 8 bases, with 15 bases separating them. CDR3 amino acids: CASSQRWDLGGYTF. For the CDR3, the DNA is TGTGCCAGCAGCCAAAGGTGGGACCTTGGCGGCTACACCTTC.

The chain has TRBV15 and TRBJ2-5; TRBD2 matches 11 bases. Unmatched junction bases numbered 7, after V lost 5 bases and J lost 5 bases. The CDR3 covers 15 residues. Germline V gene lookup returns CDR1 LNHNV and CDR2 YYDKDF (reference sequence). The CDR3 coding sequence is TGTGCCACCAGCCGGAAGACTAGCGGGGCGGAGACCCAGTACTTC. Protein product: CATSRKTSGAETQYF.

As regards this clone: Other nucleotide sequences in the sample specify the same CDR3. The V and J genes are TRBV5-1 and TRBJ2-2; no clear D. V lost 0 bases and J 2 bases, leaving 8 bases between the germline ends. CDR3 length equals 15 residues. Germline V gives CDR1 SGHRS, CDR2 YFSETQ. The CDR3 DNA sequence: TGCGCCAGCAGCTTGGCGGCAGGTAACACCGGGGAGCTGTTTTTT. Translation: CASSLAAGNTGELFF.

This chain links TRBV10-1 with TRBJ1-1; perhaps TRBD1 as D (5 bases). V lost 4 bases and J lost 1, with 13 bases in between. Germline CDR1 reads WNHNN; CDR2 reads SYGVQD (reference sequence). The CDR3 spans 15 residues. Written as DNA, the CDR3 is TGCGCCAGCAGTGTTGGGGGTGCTTGGAACACTGAAGCTTTCTTT. Its protein product is CASSVGGAWNTEAFF.

V usage is TRBV7-2 and J usage is TRBJ1-5; D remains ambiguous. CDR3 length: 12 amino acids. Germline V gene lookup returns CDR1 SGHTA and CDR2 FQGNSA. V was clipped by 1 base and J by 9 bases, with 7 bases between them. For the CDR3, the DNA is TGTGCCAGCAGCTTAGTGGTAGGGCCCCAGCATTTT. Protein sequence: CASSLVVGPQHF.

The CDR3 protein is CASSLGFPGQSVAKNIQYF. CDR3 DNA: TGTGCCAGCAGCTTAGGTTTTCCGGGACAGTCAGTAGCCAAAAACATTCAGTACTTC. V usage is TRBV11-2 and J usage is TRBJ2-4; 7 nucleotides match TRBD1. The CDR3 consists of 19 residues. V shed 1 base, J shed 0 bases, and the junction held 12 bases outside the gene matches. Germline values: CDR1 SGHAT, CDR2 FQNNGV.